These 20 T cell receptor beta chains originate from one sample sequenced in a study of blood T cell repertoires in COVID-19. Using immunoSEQ multiplex PCR, the repertoire was profiled, and TCRdb retains in-frame clones only, with some absent. This sample has about 150,000 clones, with roughly nine tenths found just once. Sequencing input: peripheral blood. All receptors derive from a man aged 50-59 years with acute or convalescent COVID-19.

This clone occurred a few times. The V call is TRBV19, the J call TRBJ2-1; maybe TRBD2 (5 bases). Germline CDR1 LNHDA, CDR2 SQIVND (reference sequence). The CDR3 extends over 13 amino acids. Trimming removed 6 bases from V and 3 bases from J, with 9 bases in between. CDR3 in DNA: TGTGCCAGTAGAGGACTGGACTACAATGAGCAGTTCTTC. Its protein product is CASRGLDYNEQFF.

V is TRBV15 and J is TRBJ2-1; TRBD1 matches at 11 bases. After removal of 0 bases from V and 7 bases from J, the junction contained 11 bases not matched to a gene. CDR3 length equals 18 residues. Germline CDR1 LNHNV, CDR2 YYDKDF (reference sequence). The CDR3 DNA reads TGTGCCACCAGCAGAGATCGCCTGGACAGGGGGCTCTGGAATGAGCAGTTCTTC. Translation: CATSRDRLDRGLWNEQFF.

This sequence joins TRBV30 and TRBJ2-7; D might be TRBD2 (6 bases). V was trimmed by 0 bases and J by 0 bases, leaving 12 bases between them. This CDR3 is built from 15 residues. The germline gives CDR1 GTSNPN, CDR2 SVGIG (reference sequence). The CDR3 nucleotides read TGTGCCTGGAGTGTACGGGGGACCAGCTCCTACGAGCAGTACTTC. Translation gives CAWSVRGTSSYEQYF.

The chain combines TRBV4-1 with TRBJ2-1; TRBD2 matches at 9 bases. The CDR3 length is 18 residues. V trimming: 4 bases; J trimming: 3 bases; junction bases outside the gene matches: 13. CDR1 and CDR2 from the germline V gene are MGHRA and YSYEKL. CDR3 sequence (DNA): TGCGCCAGCAGCCGGCGAACCTTCTGGACTAGCGACTACAATGAGCAGTTCTTC. Its protein product is CASSRRTFWTSDYNEQFF.

The rearrangement joins TRBV5-1 to TRBJ2-5, with D perhaps TRBD1 (6 bases). Germline CDR1 is SGHRS and CDR2 is YFSETQ. The length of the CDR3 is 14 residues. The V and J ends lost 4 bases and 3 bases respectively, with 13 bases between them. Here the CDR3 DNA reads TGCGCCAGCAGCCAAATGGACAGCAAAGAGACCCAGTACTTC. As protein: CASSQMDSKETQYF. The variable domain in full, with the rest retrieved from reference TRBV5-1 and TRBJ2-5, is KAGVTQTPRYLIKTRGQQVTLSCSPISGHRSVSWYQQTPGQGLQFLFEYFSETQRNKGNFPGRFSGRQFSNSRSEMNVSTLELGDSALYLCASSQMDSKETQYFGPGTRLLVL.

This clone was counted a single time. The rearrangement uses TRBV7-9 and TRBJ1-1; 9 nucleotides line up with TRBD1. Germline CDR1 and CDR2: SEHNR and FQNEAQ (reference sequence). V shed 6 bases and J 3 bases; nucleotides not matched to a gene: 2. The CDR3 consists of 13 residues. CDR3 nucleotides: TGTGCCAGCAGTACAGGGGGCGACACTGAAGCTTTCTTT. Amino acid sequence: CASSTGGDTEAFF.

The rearrangement links TRBV6-5 to TRBJ2-7; 12 bases line up with TRBD1. V gave up 6 bases and J gave up 5 bases; unmatched junction bases: 5. Germline V lookup: CDR1 MNHEY, CDR2 SVGAGI. This CDR3 spans 14 amino acids. CDR3 loop: CASSSGQGAHEQYV. In nucleotides, the CDR3 is TGTGCCAGCAGCTCGGGACAGGGGGCCCACGAGCAGTACGTC.

V is TRBV28 and J is TRBJ1-1; D remains ambiguous. V lost 6 bases and J 1 base, leaving 12 bases between the germline ends. Germline CDR1 and CDR2: MDHEN and SYDVKM. This CDR3 is 14 amino acids long. The CDR3 sequence: CASSLEAGNTEAFF. As DNA, the CDR3 is TGTGCCAGCAGCCTCGAAGCGGGGAACACTGAAGCTTTCTTT.

The chain has TRBV3-1 (or the pseudogene TRBV3-2) and TRBJ1-1; D gene uncertain. The V gene lost 3 bases and the J gene lost 1 base, with 6 bases spanning the gap. The CDR3 is made up of 13 amino acids. Germline CDR1 LGHDT, CDR2 YNNKEL (reference sequence). CDR3 loop: CASSHTENTEAFF. The DNA of the CDR3 is TGTGCCAGCAGCCATACAGAGAACACTGAAGCTTTCTTT.

The V gene is TRBV15, the J gene TRBJ2-5, with TRBD2 matching over 7 bases. Germline lookup yields CDR1 LNHNV and CDR2 YYDKDF (reference sequence). V lost 6 bases to trimming and J lost 5 bases; unmatched junction nucleotides: 12. The CDR3 covers 15 residues. Here the CDR3 reads CATSGGRLAGETQYF. DNA of the CDR3: TGTGCCACCAGTGGAGGGAGACTAGCCGGCGAGACCCAGTACTTC.

CDR3 in DNA: TGTGCCAGCACCCGACTGGGGAACACTGAAGCTTTCTTT. Amino acid sequence: CASTRLGNTEAFF. This chain links TRBV27 with TRBJ1-1; no reliable D call. The CDR3 runs to 13 residues. The V gene lost 7 bases and the J gene lost 1 base, with 10 bases spanning the gap. Germline loops: CDR1 MNHEY, CDR2 SMNVEV (reference sequence).

This rearrangement joins TRBV6-6 to TRBJ2-5, with 7 positions matching TRBD2. CDR1 is MNHNY, CDR2 SVGAGI, per germline (reference sequence). J was trimmed by 2 bases and V by 4 bases; bases with no gene match: 10. CDR3 length: 16 amino acids. The CDR3 nucleotides are TGTGCCAGCAGTTCCTATAGCGGGCCAACTCAAGAGACCCAGTACTTC. Translating it yields CASSSYSGPTQETQYF.

The chain employs TRBV5-4 and TRBJ1-2; possibly TRBD1 for D (5 bases). The V end was cut by 4 bases, the J end by 8 bases, with 24 bases between. CDR1 and CDR2 from the germline V gene are SGHNT and YYREEE (reference sequence). The CDR3 covers 16 residues. The CDR3 sequence is CASSEPGTQGLGGYTF. The CDR3 DNA is TGTGCCAGCAGCGAACCCGGGACTCAGGGACTGGGGGGCTACACCTTC.

This chain joins TRBV3-1 (or the pseudogene TRBV3-2) and TRBJ1-6; D may be TRBD1 (5 bases). The germline gives CDR1 LGHDT, CDR2 YNNKEL (reference sequence). The V end lost 9 bases, the J end lost 1 base, and 13 bases lay between the germline ends. This CDR3 has 15 residues. CDR3 nucleotide sequence: TGTGCCAGTCAGGGTGGTGGGTCCTATAATTCACCCCTCCACTTT. Protein sequence: CASQGGGSYNSPLHF.

CDR3 sequence: CAWGWGGSYNEQFF. The CDR3 nucleotides read TGTGCCTGGGGGTGGGGGGGCTCCTACAATGAGCAGTTCTTC. This sequence joins TRBV30 and TRBJ2-1; 7 positions agree with TRBD2. Germline V gene lookup returns CDR1 GTSNPN and CDR2 SVGIG (reference sequence). The CDR3 runs 14 residues. The V and J ends lost 5 bases and 0 bases, in that order; junction bases with no gene match: 4.

The chain couples TRBV5-1 to TRBJ2-2, with TRBD1 matching 8 bases. Germline CDR1 reads SGHRS; CDR2 reads YFSETQ. V lost 7 bases, J lost 5 bases, and 10 bases stayed unmatched. This CDR3 region has 15 residues. The CDR3 sequence: CASQARTGLTGELFF. The CDR3 DNA is TGCGCCAGCCAAGCCAGGACAGGGCTGACCGGGGAGCTGTTTTTT.

The V call is TRBV7-9, the J call TRBJ2-2; a possible D gene is TRBD1 (6 bases). V was cut by 8 bases and J by 3 bases, with 25 bases left in between. The CDR3 totals 18 residues. Germline V gene lookup returns CDR1 SEHNR and CDR2 FQNEAQ (reference sequence). The CDR3 sequence: CASGVPGQGFFDTGELFF. The CDR3 nucleotides are TGTGCCAGCGGTGTACCGGGACAAGGTTTTTTCGACACCGGGGAGCTGTTTTTT.

The chain links TRBV19 to TRBJ1-1; D is perhaps TRBD1 (5 bases). V lost 4 bases, J lost 5 bases, and 11 bases lay in between. This CDR3 comprises 13 residues. Germline V gives CDR1 LNHDA, CDR2 SQIVND (reference sequence). The CDR3 DNA reads TGTGCCAGTAGTAAGCCGGACAAGACTGAAGCTTTCTTT. Its protein product is CASSKPDKTEAFF.

J is TRBJ1-4 and V is TRBV5-6; no reliable D call. Looked up from germline, CDR1 is SGHDT and CDR2 is YYEEEE. The ends were cut back, 3 bases at V and 8 bases at J, with 8 bases in the middle. This CDR3 is built from 12 residues. The CDR3 spells CASSSKWEKLFF. The DNA for the CDR3 is TGTGCCAGCAGCTCTAAATGGGAAAAACTGTTTTTT.

The chain combines TRBV4-3 with TRBJ2-2; 7 nucleotides agree with TRBD1. This CDR3 is 17 amino acids long. Germline V lookup: CDR1 LGHNA, CDR2 YSLEER. J was trimmed by 4 bases and V by 0 bases; bases with no gene match: 8. The DNA for the CDR3 is TGCGCCAGCAGCCAAGATCTGGGGACAGAGACCACCGGGGAGCTGTTTTTT. Translation gives CASSQDLGTETTGELFF.